These 23 T cell receptor beta chains were all obtained from the same sample, sequenced in a study of blood T cell repertoires in COVID-19. Sequencing was performed with immunoSEQ multiplex PCR; in TCRdb, only in-frame clones are kept and a portion is missing. Here the sample spans about 69,000 clones, 75% to 80% being singletons. The sequencing input was peripheral blood. These receptors originate from a human donor in a cohort sampled during active COVID-19.

The CDR3 DNA sequence: TGTGCCAGCAGCCAAGATCTTTCTTACAGGGCCGGATCCGGGGAGCTGTTTTTT. This encodes CASSQDLSYRAGSGELFF. V is TRBV14 and J is TRBJ2-2, with a possible D match to TRBD1 (6 bases). Trimming took off 0 bases at V and 6 bases at J, with 20 bases between the two ends. This CDR3 contains 18 residues. Germline V CDR1 and CDR2: SGHDN, FVKESK.

The chain is built from TRBV18 and TRBJ2-7, with 14 bases fitting TRBD2. The germline CDR1 and CDR2 sequences are KGHSH and LQKENI. J lost 11 bases, V lost 2 bases, and 8 bases had no gene match. The CDR3 runs 15 residues. The CDR3 sequence is CASSPAPGLAGEKYF. The CDR3 DNA reads as TGTGCCAGCTCACCAGCCCCGGGACTAGCGGGAGAGAAGTACTTC.

The chain couples TRBV2 to TRBJ2-2, with D maybe TRBD2 (5 bases). Trimming stripped 0 bases from V and 5 bases from J, with 13 bases between. The germline V gene encodes CDR1 SNHLY and CDR2 FYNNEI. This CDR3 spans 16 amino acids. In DNA, the CDR3 is TGTGCCAGCAGTGAAGCCCTAGCAGTGGGGACCGGGGAGCTGTTTTTT. Protein sequence: CASSEALAVGTGELFF.

The table lists this clone with a few counts. The V gene is TRBV27, the J gene TRBJ1-1; 7 positions match TRBD1. Trimming took 5 bases from V and 5 from J; bases not matched to a gene: 5. Germline V gene data show CDR1 as MNHEY and CDR2 as SMNVEV (reference sequence). The CDR3 length is 13 residues. CDR3 in DNA: TGTGCCAGCAGTACCGGGACAGCGACTGAAGCTTTCTTT. As protein: CASSTGTATEAFF.

J is TRBJ2-3 and V is TRBV28, with TRBD2 matching 12 bases. With 4 bases clipped from V and 2 bases from J, the junction kept 7 bases outside the gene matches. This CDR3 is built from 17 residues. Per germline, CDR1 MDHEN and CDR2 SYDVKM. This CDR3 reads CASSSPGLAGYTDTQYF. DNA for the CDR3: TGTGCCAGCAGTTCTCCGGGACTAGCGGGTTACACAGATACGCAGTATTTT.

This clone showed up just once. CDR3 residues: CASGLTRGETQYF. The CDR3 DNA is TGTGCCAGCGGCCTAACCAGGGGGGAGACCCAGTACTTC. V is TRBV5-4 and J is TRBJ2-5, with 7 nucleotides matching TRBD1. This CDR3 has 13 residues. Trimming removed 7 bases from V and 5 bases from J; junction bases left unmatched: 8. Germline loops: CDR1 SGHNT, CDR2 YYREEE (reference sequence).

V and J are TRBV6-2 or TRBV6-3 and TRBJ1-2, with 7 bases aligning to TRBD1. CDR3 length equals 14 residues. V lost 5 bases, J lost 4 bases, and 7 bases stayed unmatched. Germline loops: CDR1 MNHEY, CDR2 SVGEGT. CDR3 residues: CASSTRDSLYGYTF. CDR3 coding DNA: TGTGCCAGCAGTACCAGGGACAGCCTCTATGGCTACACCTTC.

This clone was observed a few times. The chain joins TRBV2 to TRBJ1-4; 8 bases agree with TRBD1. The CDR3 runs to 15 residues. J gave up 8 bases and V 2 bases, and 7 bases lay outside the gene matches. Germline values: CDR1 SNHLY, CDR2 FYNNEI. DNA of the CDR3: TGTGCCAGCAGTGAACCCCAGGGGGCCGGAGAAAAACTGTTTTTT. Translating it yields CASSEPQGAGEKLFF.

In its sample, this clone was seen a few times. The genes are TRBV6-5 and TRBJ2-1; 7 bases align to TRBD1. The J segment lost 7 bases and the V segment lost 2 bases, leaving 8 bases of the junction unmatched. Germline lookup yields CDR1 MNHEY and CDR2 SVGAGI. This CDR3 spans 15 amino acids. CDR3 coding DNA: TGTGCCAGCAGTTACGGGGCCCTCAGGGGGAATGAGCAGTTCTTC. The encoded protein is CASSYGALRGNEQFF.

This rearrangement joins TRBV9 to TRBJ2-7, with D perhaps matching TRBD1 (5 bases). This CDR3 is built from 16 residues. Trimming took off 4 bases at V and 3 bases at J, with 20 bases between the two ends. Germline CDR1 SGDLS, CDR2 YYNGEE. The CDR3 reads CASSPTAGVVRYEQYF. In DNA, the CDR3 is TGTGCCAGCAGCCCGACAGCTGGGGTAGTCCGCTACGAGCAGTACTTC.

The sample holds a few counts of this clone. The chain couples TRBV7-9 to TRBJ2-7; possible D gene TRBD2, 5 bases. Trimming took off 6 bases at V and 4 bases at J, with 22 bases between the two ends. CDR1 and CDR2 from the germline V gene are SEHNR and FQNEAQ (reference sequence). This CDR3 spans 16 amino acids. The CDR3 spells CASRETGSGQGYEQYF. The CDR3, as DNA: TGTGCCAGCAGGGAAACGGGATCAGGTCAAGGATACGAGCAGTACTTC.

The rearrangement uses TRBV7-2 and TRBJ1-1; D may be TRBD1 (6 bases). Germline CDR1 reads SGHTA; CDR2 reads FQGNSA. The ends were cut back, 0 bases at V and 2 bases at J, with 10 bases in the middle. This CDR3 is 15 amino acids long. CDR3 DNA: TGTGCCAGCAGCTTAGCTCTAGGGGGAAACACTGAAGCTTTCTTT. Protein product: CASSLALGGNTEAFF.

The chain joins TRBV3-1 (or the pseudogene TRBV3-2) to TRBJ2-1, with 7 bases aligning to TRBD2. V shed 4 bases and J 3 bases; nucleotides not matched to a gene: 12. CDR3 length equals 17 residues. The germline V gene encodes CDR1 LGHDT and CDR2 YNNKEL (reference sequence). The CDR3 spells CASSRLGLSGDYNEQFF. The CDR3, as DNA: TGTGCCAGCAGCCGGCTTGGGCTAAGCGGGGACTACAATGAGCAGTTCTTC.

This clone was picked up a small number of times. The chain carries TRBV6-1 and TRBJ1-6; D is perhaps TRBD1 (6 bases). In germline, CDR1 is MNHNS, CDR2 SASEGT. Deletions cut 4 bases from V and 9 bases from J, with 19 bases between. The CDR3 is made up of 16 amino acids. CDR3 region: CASSGGRDRSSSPLHF. The CDR3 DNA is TGTGCCAGCAGTGGCGGAAGAGACAGGAGCAGTTCACCCCTCCACTTT.

This chain uses TRBV6-5 with TRBJ2-5, with 12 bases aligning to TRBD2. Germline-derived CDR1 and CDR2 are MNHEY and SVGAGI. This CDR3 contains 16 residues. Trimming removed 2 bases from V and 5 bases from J; junction bases left unmatched: 6. CDR3 bases: TGTGCCAGCAGTTACGTTGGAACTAGCGGGAGGGAGACCCAGTACTTC. Translating it yields CASSYVGTSGRETQYF.

The genes are TRBV29-1 and TRBJ2-5, with 11 bases fitting TRBD2. Looked up from germline, CDR1 is SQVTM and CDR2 is ANQGSEA. CDR3 length: 14 residues. The ends lost 4 bases at V and 1 base at J; junction bases unmatched: 2. The DNA of the CDR3 is TGCAGCGTTGGGCTAGCGGGGGGCCAAGAGACCCAGTACTTC. Translating it yields CSVGLAGGQETQYF.

The rearrangement uses TRBV4-2 and TRBJ2-7; D gene unclear. Germline CDR1 is LGHNA and CDR2 is YNFKEQ. CDR3 length: 15 residues. Trimming took off 0 bases at V and 0 bases at J, with 9 bases between the two ends. DNA for the CDR3: TGTGCCAGCAGCCAAGAGAGGTCTAGCTCCTACGAGCAGTACTTC. It specifies CASSQERSSSYEQYF.

This clone has a handful of counts. V gene TRBV7-9 combines with J gene TRBJ2-3; TRBD2 agrees at 10 bases. This CDR3 is built from 15 residues. The germline V gene has CDR1 SEHNR and CDR2 FQNEAQ (reference sequence). V was clipped by 3 bases and J by 1 base; unmatched bases: 1. The CDR3 spells CASSFTSGGTDTQYF. For the CDR3, the DNA is TGTGCCAGCAGCTTTACTAGCGGGGGCACAGATACGCAGTATTTT.

The chain is built from TRBV2 and TRBJ1-5, with D perhaps matching TRBD1 (6 bases). Trimming took off 11 bases at V and 3 bases at J, with 17 bases between the two ends. This CDR3 spans 14 amino acids. Germline V gene sequence: CDR1 SNHLY, CDR2 FYNNEI. The CDR3 protein is CACRSDRNNQPQHF. The CDR3 region has the DNA TGTGCCTGCCGGTCCGACAGGAACAATCAGCCCCAGCATTTT. The full variable domain, its missing parts supplied by reference TRBV2 and TRBJ1-5, is EPEVTQTPSHQVTQMGQEVILRCVPISNHLYFYWYRQILGQKVEFLVSFYNNEISEKSEIFDDQFSVERPDGSNFTLKIRSTKLEDSAMYFCACRSDRNNQPQHFGDGTRLSIL.

This clone was observed a handful of times. V is TRBV27 and J is TRBJ1-4, with TRBD1 identical over 7 bases. Germline-derived CDR1 and CDR2 are MNHEY and SMNVEV (reference sequence). The ends lost 6 bases at V and 7 bases at J; junction bases unmatched: 8. The CDR3 is 14 amino acids. The CDR3 sequence is CASSKQGMGEKLFF. CDR3 bases: TGTGCCAGCAGCAAACAGGGGATGGGTGAAAAACTGTTTTTT.

This clone was counted only a few times. The rearrangement links TRBV7-2 to TRBJ1-3; unclear D gene. The CDR3 is 13 residues long. Looked up from germline, CDR1 is SGHTA and CDR2 is FQGNSA. Trimming cost V 2 bases and J 5 bases, with 7 bases left between them. DNA for the CDR3: TGTGCCAGCAGCTTAAACTCCCGAAACACCATATATTTT. Protein: CASSLNSRNTIYF.

The chain carries TRBV19 and TRBJ2-6; TRBD1 matches 8 bases. V was pared by 7 bases and J by 4 bases, with 12 bases of the junction left unmatched. This CDR3 has 17 amino acids. CDR1 is LNHDA and CDR2 is SQIVND in the germline V gene (reference sequence). CDR3 nucleotides: TGTGCCAGTACCCTGGACAGGGTGGATCTAGGGGCCAACGTCCTGACTTTC. It specifies CASTLDRVDLGANVLTF.

V usage is TRBV5-4 and J usage is TRBJ2-5; 11 nucleotides line up with TRBD2. Germline CDR1 SGHNT, CDR2 YYREEE (reference sequence). The J segment lost 1 base and the V segment lost 2 bases, leaving 4 bases of the junction unmatched. The CDR3 is made up of 16 amino acids. DNA of the CDR3: TGTGCCAGCAGCTTAAATCTAGCGGGGGGCCAAGAGACCCAGTACTTC. This encodes CASSLNLAGGQETQYF.